These 31 T cell receptor beta chains were all obtained from the same sample, sequenced in a study of shared clonotypes between healthy human individuals (dated by TCRdb to 2018 to 2021). The protocol used for the library was the immunoSEQ multiplex PCR assay. TCRdb retrieved this table from immuneACCESS and kept in-frame rearrangements only. Not all clones are present; in checked studies, unresolved V genes account for under half, and no reason is known for the remainder. This sample gives 2,500,000 or so clones in total; roughly 92% of them show up just once. 0.37% of the sample is taken by the ten largest. The source material was naive CD4+ T cells from PBMCs. The cell subset or site label, read with the paper, signifies: CD45RA+ positively selected. These TCRs come from a man younger than 35 in good health. Some clones in this sample may be carry-over from other donors' samples.

The V gene is TRBV28, the J gene TRBJ2-1; D gene unclear. The germline gives CDR1 MDHEN, CDR2 SYDVKM. V shed 7 bases and J shed 13 bases, with 14 bases lying between them. The CDR3 totals 11 residues. The CDR3 reads CASTRYPLQFF. The CDR3 nucleotides read TGTGCCAGCACTAGGTACCCCCTCCAGTTCTTC.

The chain recombines TRBV13 with TRBJ2-7, with 7 positions matching TRBD1. The junction had 3 bases not matched to a gene; V was cut back by 5 bases and J by 2 bases. The CDR3 runs to 13 residues. Per the germline V gene, CDR1 is PRHDT and CDR2 is FYEKMQ (reference sequence). The chain's CDR3 is CASSRDRTYEQYF. For the CDR3, the DNA is TGTGCCAGCAGCCGGGACAGAACCTACGAGCAGTACTTC. The full variable domain, completed using reference TRBV13 and TRBJ2-7, is AAGVIQSPRHLIKEKRETATLKCYPIPRHDTVYWYQQGPGQDPQFLISFYEKMQSDKGSIPDRFSAQQFSDYHSELNMSSLELGDSALYFCASSRDRTYEQYFGPGTRLTVT.

The rearrangement uses TRBV6-1 and TRBJ1-2, with 7 bases fitting TRBD1. CDR3 length: 13 amino acids. CDR1 MNHNS and CDR2 SASEGT come from the germline V gene. V trimming: 4 bases; J trimming: 6 bases; junction bases outside the gene matches: 5. The CDR3: CASSGRQGHGYTF. CDR3 bases: TGTGCCAGCAGTGGGAGACAGGGTCATGGCTACACCTTC.

J is TRBJ1-2 and V is TRBV19, with 9 bases identical to TRBD1. CDR1 is LNHDA and CDR2 is SQIVND in the germline V gene (reference sequence). The CDR3 has 14 residues. Germline trimming cut 5 bases from V and 8 bases from J; bases unmatched to any gene: 9. CDR3 in DNA: TGTGCCAGTAGTGTCCGGGACAGGGTGGGAGGCTACACCTTC. Translated: CASSVRDRVGGYTF.

The V gene is TRBV7-2, the J gene TRBJ2-5; weak D call: TRBD2 (7 bases). Germline assignment: CDR1 SGHTA and CDR2 FQGNSA. This CDR3 is built from 13 residues. V lost 3 bases and J 7 bases, leaving 12 bases between the germline ends. The CDR3 here is CASSFGGPATQYF. CDR3 nucleotides: TGTGCCAGCAGCTTCGGGGGGCCCGCGACCCAGTACTTC. The full variable domain, rest sourced from reference TRBV7-2 and TRBJ2-5, is GAGVSQSPSNKVTEKGKDVELRCDPISGHTALYWYRQSLGQGLEFLIYFQGNSAPDKSGLPSDRFSAERTGGSVSTLTIQRTQQEDSAVYLCASSFGGPATQYFGPGTRLLVL.

The rearrangement links TRBV28 to TRBJ1-1; unclear D gene. The CDR3 is made up of 14 amino acids. Germline loops: CDR1 MDHEN, CDR2 SYDVKM. Trimming pared 7 bases from V and 1 base from J, leaving 13 bases between. CDR3 DNA sequence: TGTGCCAGCATCCGGGGAGGCAGGAACACTGAAGCTTTCTTT. It encodes CASIRGGRNTEAFF.

Remarks on this clone: Other nucleotide sequences from this sample produce the same CDR3. This chain connects TRBV7-2 to TRBJ2-3; 14 bases align to TRBD2. V dropped 9 bases and J dropped 2; count of bases not matched to a gene: 4. The germline V gene encodes CDR1 SGHTA and CDR2 FQGNSA. This CDR3 has 15 amino acids. The CDR3 sequence is CASGLAGGPTDTQYF. The CDR3 DNA reads as TGTGCCAGTGGACTAGCGGGAGGCCCCACAGATACGCAGTATTTT.

The CDR3 sequence: CASSDRVPTDTQYF. In DNA form, the CDR3 reads TGTGCCAGCAGTGACCGGGTTCCCACAGATACGCAGTATTTT. The rearrangement links TRBV6-6 to TRBJ2-3; no reliable D call. CDR3 length: 14 amino acids. V was trimmed by 5 bases and J by 2 bases, leaving 11 bases between them. Germline V CDR1 and CDR2: MNHNY, SVGAGI (reference sequence).

The chain joins TRBV29-1 to TRBJ2-3; 8 bases are shared with TRBD1. V was pared by 6 bases and J by 9 bases, with 8 bases of the junction left unmatched. Germline V lookup: CDR1 SQVTM, CDR2 ANQGSEA. This CDR3 comprises 12 residues. The CDR3 DNA is TGCAGCGTGGCTCCACAGGGGGAAACGCAGTATTTT. It codes for CSVAPQGETQYF.

About this clone itself: The sample contains more than one DNA sequence encoding this CDR3. The genes are TRBV7-9 and TRBJ1-2; 7 bases fit TRBD1. Trimming cost V 3 bases and J 8 bases; bases outside gene matches: 3. CDR3 size: 12 residues. Germline loops: CDR1 SEHNR, CDR2 FQNEAQ (reference sequence). The CDR3 bases are TGTGCCAGCAGCTTCGACAGGGAGGGCTACACCTTC. Amino acids: CASSFDREGYTF.

This rearrangement joins TRBV28 to TRBJ1-5; 11 bases fit TRBD1. The CDR3 runs 15 residues. The junction had 6 bases not matched to a gene; V was cut back by 5 bases and J by 6 bases. Looked up from germline, CDR1 is MDHEN and CDR2 is SYDVKM. The CDR3 nucleotides are TGTGCCAGCAGTCGGACAGGGGGCGTAGGTCAGCCCCAGCATTTT. Translating gives CASSRTGGVGQPQHF.

V usage is TRBV30 and J usage is TRBJ2-2, with a weak D call TRBD1 (5 bases). In germline, CDR1 is GTSNPN, CDR2 SVGIG (reference sequence). This CDR3 is built from 14 residues. Trimming took off 5 bases at V and 4 bases at J, with 14 bases between the two ends. This CDR3 reads CAWADNPGTGELFF. CDR3 nucleotides: TGTGCCTGGGCGGACAACCCGGGCACCGGGGAGCTGTTTTTT.

This clone was counted only a few times. The chain couples TRBV10-1 to TRBJ1-1, with a tentative D call TRBD1 (5 bases). CDR1 WNHNN and CDR2 SYGVQD come from the germline V gene (reference sequence). The CDR3 length is 15 residues. With 0 bases removed from V and 0 bases from J, the gap between germline ends came to 8 bases. DNA for the CDR3: TGCGCCAGCAGTGAGTCAGACAGATTGAACACTGAAGCTTTCTTT. This sequence encodes CASSESDRLNTEAFF.

V and J are TRBV7-2 and TRBJ2-5; 9 bases agree with TRBD2. Unmatched junction bases numbered 9, after V lost 3 bases and J lost 4 bases. This CDR3 comprises 16 residues. In germline, CDR1 is SGHTA, CDR2 FQGNSA. CDR3 nucleotide sequence: TGTGCCAGCAGCTTTTTTCTAGCGGGAACGGGAGAGACCCAGTACTTC. Its translation is CASSFFLAGTGETQYF.

This clone was detected once. The chain carries TRBV7-9 and TRBJ2-5; D is uncertain. V was trimmed by 7 bases and J by 5 bases, leaving 11 bases between them. Germline CDR1 is SEHNR and CDR2 is FQNEAQ (reference sequence). There are 12 residues in the CDR3. The CDR3: CASTPSSETQYF. CDR3 nucleotides: TGTGCCAGCACCCCTAGTTCGGAGACCCAGTACTTC. The full variable domain, rest sourced from reference TRBV7-9 and TRBJ2-5, is DTGVSQNPRHKITKRGQNVTFRCDPISEHNRLYWYRQTLGQGPEFLTYFQNEAQLEKSRLLSDRFSAERPKGSFSTLEIQRTEQGDSAMYLCASTPSSETQYFGPGTRLLVL.

The V call is TRBV4-1, the J call TRBJ1-5; TRBD1 might be the D (6 bases). CDR3 length: 16 residues. CDR1 MGHRA and CDR2 YSYEKL come from the germline V gene. The germline V and J ends were trimmed by 4 bases and 1 base, with 14 bases remaining between them. CDR3 loop: CASSPLTGRSNQPQHF. CDR3 sequence (DNA): TGCGCCAGCAGCCCCTTAACAGGGAGAAGCAATCAGCCCCAGCATTTT.

The chain carries TRBV6-1 and TRBJ2-5, with a tentative D call TRBD1 (6 bases). V was trimmed by 1 base and J by 5 bases, leaving 17 bases between them. The CDR3 has 16 amino acids. Germline V gene lookup returns CDR1 MNHNS and CDR2 SASEGT. CDR3 sequence (DNA): TGTGCCAGCAGTGAAGTCAGGGCTTCCAGGGGTGAGACCCAGTACTTC. It yields the protein CASSEVRASRGETQYF.

The rearrangement uses TRBV28 and TRBJ1-2; D gene uncertain. CDR3 length equals 12 residues. Germline V gene lookup returns CDR1 MDHEN and CDR2 SYDVKM. V dropped 1 base and J dropped 8 bases, with 8 bases sitting between them. The CDR3 nucleotides are TGTGCCAGCAGTTTATATAGGGAGGGCTACACCTTC. Translated, it gives CASSLYREGYTF.

V gene TRBV28 combines with J gene TRBJ1-2; D is unresolved. This CDR3 has 14 residues. V lost 7 bases and J 4 bases, leaving 16 bases between the germline ends. Germline V CDR1 and CDR2: MDHEN, SYDVKM. The CDR3: CASTPVSNLYGYTF. In DNA form, the CDR3 reads TGTGCCAGCACCCCAGTTTCGAACCTCTATGGCTACACCTTC.

The genes are TRBV18 and TRBJ1-3; D uncertain. Germline-derived CDR1 and CDR2 are KGHSH and LQKENI. The CDR3 has 16 residues. V was pared by 2 bases and J by 4 bases, with 15 bases between. The CDR3 sequence is CASSPTAGVSGNTIYF. The CDR3 nucleotides are TGTGCCAGCTCACCAACGGCCGGGGTGTCCGGAAACACCATATATTTT.

This chain joins TRBV11-2 and TRBJ2-3; D is undetermined. Germline assignment: CDR1 SGHAT and CDR2 FQNNGV. This CDR3 has 12 residues. V was cut by 5 bases and J by 5 bases, with 8 bases left in between. The CDR3 bases are TGTGCCAGCAGCCCACCAGAAGATACGCAGTATTTT. This gives the protein CASSPPEDTQYF.

V usage is TRBV9 and J usage is TRBJ2-7; 7 nucleotides line up with TRBD2. In germline, CDR1 is SGDLS, CDR2 YYNGEE. V dropped 0 bases and J dropped 4; count of bases not matched to a gene: 7. The CDR3 length is 15 residues. The CDR3 is CASSVGGTNMYEQYF. The CDR3 DNA reads as TGTGCCAGCAGCGTAGGCGGGACTAACATGTACGAGCAGTACTTC.

The chain employs TRBV10-3 and TRBJ2-7, with D possibly TRBD1 on 6 matching bases. Germline CDR1 reads ENHRY; CDR2 reads SYGVKD. The CDR3 has 11 amino acids. Trimming took off 6 bases at V and 6 bases at J, with 9 bases between the two ends. The CDR3 sequence is CAIRGQTEQYF. The CDR3, as DNA: TGTGCCATCAGAGGACAGACCGAGCAGTACTTC.

The chain combines TRBV19 with TRBJ1-4; D remains unclear. The germline V gene encodes CDR1 LNHDA and CDR2 SQIVND (reference sequence). V was clipped by 6 bases and J by 8 bases, with 13 bases between them. CDR3 length: 13 amino acids. The CDR3 spells CASSPRVLEKLFF. The CDR3 coding sequence is TGTGCCAGTAGCCCAAGAGTTCTCGAAAAACTGTTTTTT.

The chain links TRBV7-3 to TRBJ2-1; no firm D call. V was cut by 5 bases and J by 2 bases, with 10 bases left in between. This CDR3 region has 14 residues. Germline CDR1 SGHTA, CDR2 FQGTGA. The CDR3 DNA sequence: TGTGCCAGCAGCCCTCACCCCACCTACAATGAGCAGTTCTTC. The encoded protein is CASSPHPTYNEQFF.

This chain's CDR3 is CASRPSMYSGEAFF. As DNA, the CDR3 is TGTGCCAGCAGGCCAAGTATGTACTCCGGGGAAGCTTTCTTT. The chain has TRBV28 and TRBJ1-1; no definite D call. The V gene's germline CDR1 is MDHEN and CDR2 SYDVKM. V was shortened by 6 bases and J by 8 bases, with 19 bases between the two germline ends. CDR3 length: 14 amino acids.

In the case of this clone: A much larger clone lies one base from this, so it may be a read error. The rearrangement joins TRBV5-8 to TRBJ2-1; perhaps D is TRBD1 or TRBD2 (5 bases each). The CDR3 totals 14 residues. CDR1 and CDR2 (germline): SGHTS, YDEGEE. Trimming removed 2 bases from V and 2 bases from J, with 8 bases in between. The CDR3 here is CASSLGDPYNEQFF. Here the CDR3 DNA reads TGTGCCAGCAGCTTAGGGGACCCCTACAATGAGCAGTTCTTC.

This rearrangement joins TRBV5-1 to TRBJ1-2; D remains ambiguous. The germline V gene encodes CDR1 SGHRS and CDR2 YFSETQ. CDR3 length equals 14 residues. Trimming removed 1 base at V and 1 base at J, with 8 bases between. As DNA, the CDR3 is TGCGCCAGCAGCTTGCGACCGGATAACTATGGCTACACCTTC. This encodes CASSLRPDNYGYTF.

This chain links TRBV29-1 with TRBJ1-1; possible D gene TRBD1, 6 bases. CDR3 length: 11 amino acids. Germline CDR1 and CDR2: SQVTM and ANQGSEA. The V end lost 3 bases, the J end lost 7 bases, and 9 bases lay between the germline ends. The CDR3 protein is CSVEGAGEAFF. Written as DNA, the CDR3 is TGCAGCGTTGAGGGGGCTGGTGAAGCTTTCTTT.

Concerning this clone itself: The sample carries other DNA sequences with the same CDR3. The chain is built from TRBV14 and TRBJ2-5; D not certain. The V gene's germline CDR1 is SGHDN and CDR2 FVKESK. This CDR3 region has 12 residues. Trimming removed 3 bases from V and 2 bases from J, with 4 bases in between. Written as DNA, the CDR3 is TGTGCCAGCAGCCATGTGCAAGAGACCCAGTACTTC. It specifies CASSHVQETQYF.

This sequence joins TRBV4-3 and TRBJ2-3; TRBD2 aligns across 9 bases. V trimming: 2 bases; J trimming: 4 bases; junction bases outside the gene matches: 10. CDR3 length: 17 residues. Germline V gives CDR1 LGHNA, CDR2 YSLEER. The CDR3 DNA reads as TGCGCCAGCAGCCAAATTCCCGGGACTAGCCTCCCAGATACGCAGTATTTT. It yields the protein CASSQIPGTSLPDTQYF.